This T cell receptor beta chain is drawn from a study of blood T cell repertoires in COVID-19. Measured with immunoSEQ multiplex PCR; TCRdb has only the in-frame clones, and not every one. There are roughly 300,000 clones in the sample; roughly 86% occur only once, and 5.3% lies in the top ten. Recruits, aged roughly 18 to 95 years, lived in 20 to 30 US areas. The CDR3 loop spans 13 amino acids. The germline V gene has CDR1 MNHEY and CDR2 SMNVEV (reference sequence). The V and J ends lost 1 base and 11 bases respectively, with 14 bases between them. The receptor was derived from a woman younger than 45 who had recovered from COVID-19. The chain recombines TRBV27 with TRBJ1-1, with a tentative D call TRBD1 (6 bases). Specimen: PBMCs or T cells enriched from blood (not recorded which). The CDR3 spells CASSLFAGGRAFF. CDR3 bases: TGTGCCAGCAGTTTATTTGCGGGGGGCCGGGCTTTCTTT.